The 32 T cell receptor beta chains in this list originate from one sample, sequenced in a study of T cells in Graves' hyperthyroidism and ophthalmopathy. Amplification of TCR beta CDR3 regions was performed using RNA transcripts as template. During a first-round RT-PCR of the TCR CDR3, the HTBI primer set was used. One entry per CDR3 protein, called by TCRdb with MiXCR from the multiplex PCR reads. The table has about 500,000 distinct CDR3 sequences, under 15% seen once. The material sequenced was blood. The receptors shown here come from a woman aged 18-29 years with Graves' hyperthyroidism.

This clonotype was counted many times. This CDR3 reads CASGLVGTTVQETQYF. CDR3 coding DNA: TGTGCTAGTGGTTTAGTTGGGACAACTGTCCAAGAGACCCAGTACTTC. The chain carries TRBV12-5 and TRBJ2-5; possibly TRBD1 for D (6 bases). Trimming stripped 3 bases from V and 1 base from J, with 15 bases between. CDR1 LGHNT and CDR2 FRNRAP come from the germline V gene. The length of the CDR3 is 16 residues.

This clonotype was picked up many times. This chain joins TRBV12-3 or TRBV12-4 and TRBJ2-1; 11 bases fit TRBD2. This CDR3 region has 17 residues. J lost 9 bases, V lost 6 bases, and 16 bases had no gene match. This CDR3 is CASSEFTSGSRRGEQFF. Here the CDR3 DNA reads TGTGCCAGCAGCGAGTTTACTAGCGGGAGTCGAAGGGGTGAGCAGTTCTTC.

This clonotype has a count of ten or more. The rearrangement joins TRBV20-1 to TRBJ1-4; 11 nucleotides match TRBD1. The CDR3 contains 13 residues. Trimming removed 6 bases from V and 5 bases from J; junction bases left unmatched: 2. CDR1 and CDR2 (germline): DFQATT, SNEGSKA (reference sequence). CDR3 DNA sequence: TGCAGTGCGCGGGACAGGGGGAATGAAAAACTGTTTTTT. It specifies CSARDRGNEKLFF.

J is TRBJ1-2 and V is TRBV19, with 7 bases matching TRBD1. This CDR3 spans 13 amino acids. J lost 7 bases, V lost 8 bases, and 10 bases had no gene match. Germline CDR1 and CDR2: LNHDA and SQIVND (reference sequence). CDR3 in DNA: TGTGCCAGTGGAGCCGGGAGGGGGCTTGGCTACACCTTC. This gives the protein CASGAGRGLGYTF. Based on the CDR3 plus reference TRBV19 and TRBJ1-2, the full variable domain is DGGITQSPKYLFRKEGQNVTLSCEQNLNHDAMYWYRQDPGQGLRLIYYSQIVNDFQKGDIAEGYSVSREKKESFPLTVTSAQKNPTAFYLCASGAGRGLGYTFGSGTRLTVV.

This clonotype came up many times. The V gene is TRBV24-1, the J gene TRBJ1-5; D unclear. This CDR3 is 12 amino acids long. V was pared by 5 bases and J by 9 bases, with 10 bases between. Germline V gene data show CDR1 as KGHDR and CDR2 as SFDVKD. This CDR3 reads CATSGSEGPQHF. In nucleotides, the CDR3 is TGTGCCACCAGTGGTTCAGAGGGGCCCCAGCATTTT.

In its sample, this clonotype was seen many times. The genes are TRBV2 and TRBJ2-2; D unresolved. The CDR3 contains 12 residues. Germline loops: CDR1 SNHLY, CDR2 FYNNEI. Trimming stripped 8 bases from V and 2 bases from J, with 6 bases between. The CDR3 nucleotides read TGTGCCAGCTGCCTCAACACCGGGGAGCTGTTTTTT. Encoded protein: CASCLNTGELFF.

This clonotype was seen a few times. The chain joins TRBV28 to TRBJ2-7, with 7 bases fitting TRBD2. J gave up 6 bases and V 3 bases, and 5 bases lay outside the gene matches. The CDR3 contains 13 residues. The germline V gene has CDR1 MDHEN and CDR2 SYDVKM. The CDR3 loop is CASSFREGFEQYV. The DNA for the CDR3 is TGTGCCAGCAGTTTTAGGGAGGGGTTCGAGCAGTACGTC.

This clonotype was detected ten times or more. The chain has TRBV20-1 and TRBJ2-7, with 10 bases that match TRBD2. The CDR3 extends over 17 amino acids. Per germline, CDR1 DFQATT and CDR2 SNEGSKA (reference sequence). The V and J ends lost 0 bases and 2 bases, in that order; junction bases with no gene match: 10. CDR3 loop: CSARDSRGSGRAYEQYF. For the CDR3, the DNA is TGCAGTGCTAGAGATTCCCGGGGGAGCGGGAGGGCCTACGAGCAGTACTTC.

The chain couples TRBV20-1 to TRBJ2-3; TRBD2 matches 7 bases. The germline gives CDR1 DFQATT, CDR2 SNEGSKA (reference sequence). The ends lost 6 bases at V and 3 bases at J; junction bases unmatched: 12. CDR3 length: 15 amino acids. CDR3 sequence (DNA): TGCAGTGCCCCGTGGGCGGGAGAAGGAACAGATACGCAGTATTTT. The encoded protein is CSAPWAGEGTDTQYF.

This chain links TRBV7-3 with TRBJ1-1, with D unresolved. The germline V gene encodes CDR1 SGHTA and CDR2 FQGTGA. Trimming removed 6 bases from V and 4 bases from J, with 12 bases in between. The CDR3 extends over 13 amino acids. The DNA of the CDR3 is TGTGCCAGCAGGAGTTTGGCCTCCACTGAAGCTTTCTTT. Translation gives CASRSLASTEAFF. The variable domain in full, with the rest retrieved from reference TRBV7-3 and TRBJ1-1, is GAGVSQTPSNKVTEKGKYVELRCDPISGHTALYWYRQSLGQGPEFLIYFQGTGAADDSGLPNDRFFAVRPEGSVSTLKIQRTERGDSAVYLCASRSLASTEAFFGQGTRLTVV.

CDR3 loop: CATSRPQGASEKLFF. The CDR3 DNA follows: TGTGCCACCAGCAGGCCACAGGGGGCGTCCGAAAAACTGTTTTTT. The chain has TRBV15 and TRBJ1-4; TRBD1 matches at 9 bases. This CDR3 has 15 amino acids. V trimming: 3 bases; J trimming: 8 bases; junction bases outside the gene matches: 7. Germline CDR1 and CDR2: LNHNV and YYDKDF (reference sequence).

Ten or more counts support this clonotype. This chain uses TRBV20-1 with TRBJ2-5, with 8 bases identical to TRBD1. Germline CDR1 DFQATT, CDR2 SNEGSKA (reference sequence). V gave up 0 bases and J gave up 4 bases; unmatched junction bases: 10. CDR3 length equals 16 residues. CDR3 in DNA: TGCAGTGCTAGAGAAAGTGACAGGGGATTAGGAGAGACCCAGTACTTC. This gives the protein CSARESDRGLGETQYF.

Many counts were recorded for this clonotype. V gene TRBV2 combines with J gene TRBJ2-7; the match to TRBD2 covers 11 bases. Germline-derived CDR1 and CDR2 are SNHLY and FYNNEI. This CDR3 contains 14 residues. J was trimmed by 2 bases and V by 6 bases; bases with no gene match: 3. CDR3 coding DNA: TGTGCCAGCAGCTTAGCGGGAGGGCCCTACGAGCAGTACTTC. This translates into CASSLAGGPYEQYF.

This clonotype was picked up many times. The chain links TRBV11-2 to TRBJ2-7, with a weak D call TRBD2 (5 bases). This CDR3 spans 13 amino acids. Germline V gives CDR1 SGHAT, CDR2 FQNNGV. V lost 9 bases, J lost 7 bases, and 19 bases lay in between. CDR3 protein: CASAWRVGREQYV. For the CDR3, the DNA is TGTGCCAGTGCCTGGCGGGTCGGGCGGGAGCAGTACGTC.

This clonotype was detected ten times or more. The CDR3 region is CAWSVLGAERTYGYTF. In nucleotides, the CDR3 is TGTGCCTGGAGTGTACTGGGCGCTGAAAGGACCTATGGCTACACCTTC. The chain joins TRBV30 to TRBJ1-2, with D unclear. CDR1 is GTSNPN and CDR2 is SVGIG in the germline V gene (reference sequence). The CDR3 is 16 amino acids. With 0 bases removed from V and 4 bases from J, the gap between germline ends came to 18 bases.

The gene calls are TRBV7-3 and TRBJ2-1; 11 bases align to TRBD2. The germline gives CDR1 SGHTA, CDR2 FQGTGA. The length of the CDR3 is 16 residues. Trimming at V came to 6 bases and at J to 4 bases, leaving 8 bases not matched to a gene. CDR3 in DNA: TGTGCCAGCAGTTCTATTAGCGGGAGGGAGTACAATGAGCAGTTCTTC. This sequence encodes CASSSISGREYNEQFF.

The chain is built from TRBV20-1 and TRBJ2-1, with 7 bases lining up with TRBD2. CDR3 length equals 19 residues. V was pared by 0 bases and J by 8 bases, with 22 bases of the junction left unmatched. The germline V gene has CDR1 DFQATT and CDR2 SNEGSKA (reference sequence). This CDR3 reads CSARDQDFGGSYLFDEQFF. The CDR3 DNA sequence: TGCAGTGCTAGAGATCAGGATTTTGGCGGGAGCTACCTTTTCGATGAGCAGTTCTTC.

The chain carries TRBV9 and TRBJ2-2; TRBD1 or TRBD2 may be the D gene (6 bases each). This CDR3 contains 14 residues. Germline V lookup: CDR1 SGDLS, CDR2 YYNGEE. Trimming took 4 bases from V and 9 from J, leaving 16 bases between them. The CDR3 bases are TGTGCCAGCAGCCCCCGGGGGCGCATCAGGGAGCTGTTTTTT. Its translation is CASSPRGRIRELFF.

In this sample, this clonotype turned up a few times. This rearrangement joins TRBV19 to TRBJ2-5; the D gene is possibly TRBD1 (5 bases). This CDR3 has 16 amino acids. The germline gives CDR1 LNHDA, CDR2 SQIVND (reference sequence). The ends were cut back, 6 bases at V and 3 bases at J, with 20 bases in the middle. The CDR3 loop reads CASRSRDRGLEETQYF. As DNA, the CDR3 is TGTGCCAGTAGATCTCGAGACAGAGGCTTGGAAGAGACCCAGTACTTC.

This clonotype was recorded a few times. V usage is TRBV19 and J usage is TRBJ2-3, with 13 bases that match TRBD2. Germline V gives CDR1 LNHDA, CDR2 SQIVND (reference sequence). V gave up 3 bases and J gave up 9 bases; unmatched junction bases: 9. The CDR3 has 16 residues. The CDR3 coding sequence is TGTGCCAGTAGTATGCCCGGGACTAGCGGGATAGAGACGCAGTATTTT. Translation: CASSMPGTSGIETQYF.

This rearrangement joins TRBV3-1 to TRBJ2-7, with 9 bases aligning to TRBD2. Germline CDR1 LGHDT, CDR2 YNNKEL (reference sequence). V gave up 5 bases and J gave up 1 base; unmatched junction bases: 6. The CDR3 has 15 amino acids. The CDR3 protein is CASSWGAGGSYEQYF. CDR3 bases: TGTGCCAGCAGCTGGGGAGCGGGGGGATCCTACGAGCAGTACTTC.

A few counts support this clonotype. The rearrangement links TRBV5-1 to TRBJ2-3; D not resolved. The germline V and J ends were trimmed by 0 bases and 6 bases, with 14 bases remaining between them. CDR1 and CDR2 (germline): SGHRS, YFSETQ. This CDR3 comprises 15 residues. CDR3 amino acids: CASSLVRSQGDTQYF. In nucleotides, the CDR3 is TGCGCCAGCAGCTTGGTCAGAAGTCAAGGGGATACGCAGTATTTT.

The genes are TRBV10-2 and TRBJ2-7; 8 nucleotides align to TRBD2. The CDR3 is 17 amino acids. Germline lookup yields CDR1 WSHSY and CDR2 SAAADI. V lost 2 bases to trimming and J lost 6 bases; unmatched junction nucleotides: 15. The CDR3 DNA follows: TGCGCCAGCAGTGAGCGTCCGTATAGCGGGAATGACTTCGAGCAGTACGTC. Its translation is CASSERPYSGNDFEQYV.

The V and J genes are TRBV9 and TRBJ1-2; D is undetermined. CDR1 and CDR2 from the germline V gene are SGDLS and YYNGEE. This CDR3 comprises 14 residues. V gave up 4 bases and J gave up 1 base, with 11 bases separating them. CDR3 protein: CASSLDGNNYGYTF. The DNA of the CDR3 is TGTGCCAGCAGCCTAGACGGGAATAACTATGGCTACACCTTC.

This clonotype was observed at least ten times. The V gene is TRBV7-8, the J gene TRBJ2-2; 9 nucleotides agree with TRBD1. The CDR3 covers 19 residues. After removal of 3 bases from V and 0 bases from J, the junction contained 11 bases not matched to a gene. CDR1 is SGHVS, CDR2 FQNEAQ, per germline. The CDR3 region has the DNA TGTGCCAGCAGCTTGATTTGGACAGGGGTCTCCTCGAACACCGGGGAGCTGTTTTTT. Translated, it gives CASSLIWTGVSSNTGELFF.

This clonotype was counted at least ten times. V and J are TRBV2 and TRBJ2-3, with 7 bases aligning to TRBD2. There are 14 residues in the CDR3. Looked up from germline, CDR1 is SNHLY and CDR2 is FYNNEI. The trim removed 4 bases at V and 2 bases at J, leaving 3 bases unmatched. As DNA, the CDR3 is TGTGCCAGCAGTGCGGGGGGAGTCACAGATACGCAGTATTTT. Its translation: CASSAGGVTDTQYF. The full variable domain, with the rest looked up from reference TRBV2 and TRBJ2-3, is EPEVTQTPSHQVTQMGQEVILRCVPISNHLYFYWYRQILGQKVEFLVSFYNNEISEKSEIFDDQFSVERPDGSNFTLKIRSTKLEDSAMYFCASSAGGVTDTQYFGPGTRLTVL.

The sample holds many counts of this clonotype. This rearrangement joins TRBV3-1 to TRBJ2-3; 8 bases are a match to TRBD2. The V gene end was trimmed by 3 bases and the J gene end by 7 bases; junction bases not matched to a gene: 12. The CDR3 sequence is 16 residues long. Germline V lookup: CDR1 LGHDT, CDR2 YNNKEL (reference sequence). Here the CDR3 DNA reads TGTGCCAGCAGCCACGTTCCGGGACTAGATCGATATACGCAGTATTTT. Protein sequence: CASSHVPGLDRYTQYF.

This sequence joins TRBV2 and TRBJ1-2, with D hard to call. Germline-derived CDR1 and CDR2 are SNHLY and FYNNEI. Trimming left V 2 bases short and J 8 bases short, with 24 bases between. The CDR3 loop spans 17 amino acids. In DNA, the CDR3 is TGTGCCAGCAGTGAATGGGGAGCGGGGTTAAACTATGGCGGCTACACCTTC. Translation: CASSEWGAGLNYGGYTF.

This clonotype was counted ten times or more. V gene TRBV11-3 combines with J gene TRBJ1-1; D may be TRBD1 (5 bases). The germline V and J ends were trimmed by 1 base and 1 base, with 10 bases remaining between them. This CDR3 comprises 15 residues. In germline, CDR1 is SGHNT, CDR2 YENEEA. The CDR3 DNA reads as TGTGCCAGCAGCTTAGGGGGCAGGGCGAACACTGAAGCTTTCTTT. Amino acids: CASSLGGRANTEAFF.

This clonotype was observed many times. The chain employs TRBV15 and TRBJ1-2, with D unresolved. Germline values: CDR1 LNHNV, CDR2 YYDKDF (reference sequence). The CDR3 is 15 amino acids. The germline V and J ends were trimmed by 3 bases and 4 bases, with 15 bases remaining between them. CDR3 region: CATSRRSDPLYGYTF. CDR3 bases: TGTGCCACCAGCAGGAGGTCGGACCCCCTCTATGGCTACACCTTC.

Ten or more counts support this clonotype. V is TRBV3-1 and J is TRBJ2-1; 10 nucleotides line up with TRBD2. In germline, CDR1 is LGHDT, CDR2 YNNKEL (reference sequence). The trim removed 1 base at V and 9 bases at J, leaving 9 bases unmatched. This CDR3 contains 16 residues. Here the CDR3 reads CASSQVALAGVGEQFF. CDR3 nucleotide sequence: TGTGCCAGCAGCCAAGTGGCCCTAGCGGGAGTGGGTGAGCAGTTCTTC.

In this sample, this clonotype turned up many times. The rearrangement joins TRBV7-2 to TRBJ2-1, with 10 bases lining up with TRBD2. Per the germline V gene, CDR1 is SGHTA and CDR2 is FQGNSA. This CDR3 spans 17 amino acids. Trimming took 5 bases from V and 5 from J; bases not matched to a gene: 12. In DNA, the CDR3 is TGTGCCAGCAGCCCCCTCCCTAGCGGGAGCTGGGACAATGAGCAGTTCTTC. This encodes CASSPLPSGSWDNEQFF.